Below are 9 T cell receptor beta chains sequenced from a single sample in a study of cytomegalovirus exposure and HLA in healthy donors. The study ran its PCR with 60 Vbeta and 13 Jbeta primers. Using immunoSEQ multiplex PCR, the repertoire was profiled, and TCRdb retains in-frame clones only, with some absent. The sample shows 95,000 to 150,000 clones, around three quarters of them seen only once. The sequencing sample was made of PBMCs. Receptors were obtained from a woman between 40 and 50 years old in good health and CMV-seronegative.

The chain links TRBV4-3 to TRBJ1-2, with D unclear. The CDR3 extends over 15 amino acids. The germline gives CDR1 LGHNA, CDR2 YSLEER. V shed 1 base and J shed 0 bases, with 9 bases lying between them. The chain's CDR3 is CASSQAAGANYGYTF. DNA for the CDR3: TGCGCCAGCAGCCAAGCAGCTGGAGCTAACTATGGCTACACCTTC.

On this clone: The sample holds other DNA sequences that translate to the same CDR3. The CDR3 is CASSGQGNEKLFF. For the CDR3, the DNA is TGTGCCAGTAGTGGACAGGGGAATGAAAAACTGTTTTTT. The chain couples TRBV19 to TRBJ1-4; 9 positions agree with TRBD1. After removal of 5 bases from V and 5 bases from J, the junction contained 0 bases not matched to a gene. Germline values: CDR1 LNHDA, CDR2 SQIVND (reference sequence). This CDR3 contains 13 residues.

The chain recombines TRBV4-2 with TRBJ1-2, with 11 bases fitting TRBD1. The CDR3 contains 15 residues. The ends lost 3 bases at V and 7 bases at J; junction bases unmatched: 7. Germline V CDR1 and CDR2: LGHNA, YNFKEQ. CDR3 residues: CASSHPGQGDSGYTF. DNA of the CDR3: TGTGCCAGCAGCCACCCGGGACAGGGGGACTCTGGCTACACCTTC.

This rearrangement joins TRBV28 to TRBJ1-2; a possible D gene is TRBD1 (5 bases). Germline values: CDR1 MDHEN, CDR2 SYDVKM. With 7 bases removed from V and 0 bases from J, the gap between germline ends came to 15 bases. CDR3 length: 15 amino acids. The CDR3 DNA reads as TGTGCCAGCACCCTGGCGGGACGGACTAACTATGGCTACACCTTC. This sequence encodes CASTLAGRTNYGYTF.

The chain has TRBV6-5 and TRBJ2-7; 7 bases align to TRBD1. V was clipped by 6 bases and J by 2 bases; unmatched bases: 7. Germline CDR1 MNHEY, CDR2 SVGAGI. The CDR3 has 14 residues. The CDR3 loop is CASRDRTEAYEQYF. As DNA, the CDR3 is TGTGCCAGCAGGGACAGGACTGAGGCCTACGAGCAGTACTTC.

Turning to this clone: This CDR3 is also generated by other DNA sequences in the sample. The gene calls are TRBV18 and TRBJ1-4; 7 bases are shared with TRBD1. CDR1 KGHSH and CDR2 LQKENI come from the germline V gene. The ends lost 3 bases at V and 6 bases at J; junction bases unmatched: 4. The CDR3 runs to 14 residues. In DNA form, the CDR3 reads TGTGCCAGCTCACCGGGCCAGGGGGATGAAAAACTGTTTTTT. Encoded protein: CASSPGQGDEKLFF.

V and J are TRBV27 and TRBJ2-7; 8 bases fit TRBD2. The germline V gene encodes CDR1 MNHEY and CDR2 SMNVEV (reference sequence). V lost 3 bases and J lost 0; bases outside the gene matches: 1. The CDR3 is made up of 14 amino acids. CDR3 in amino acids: CASSLSGSSYEQYF. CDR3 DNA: TGTGCCAGCAGTTTGAGCGGGAGCTCCTACGAGCAGTACTTC.

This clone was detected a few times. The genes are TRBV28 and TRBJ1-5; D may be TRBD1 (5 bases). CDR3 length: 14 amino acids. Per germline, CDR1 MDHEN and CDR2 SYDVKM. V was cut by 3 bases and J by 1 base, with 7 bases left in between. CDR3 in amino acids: CASSFSGSNQPQHF. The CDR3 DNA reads TGTGCCAGCAGTTTTTCAGGGAGCAATCAGCCCCAGCATTTT.

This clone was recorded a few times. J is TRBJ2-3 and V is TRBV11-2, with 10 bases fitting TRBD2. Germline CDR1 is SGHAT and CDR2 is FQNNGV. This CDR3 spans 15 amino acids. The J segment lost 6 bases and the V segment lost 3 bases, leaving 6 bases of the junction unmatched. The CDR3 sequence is CASSFTSGREDTQYF. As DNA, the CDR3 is TGTGCCAGCAGCTTTACCAGCGGGAGGGAGGATACGCAGTATTTT.